These 21 T cell receptor beta chains came from one sample sequenced in a study of blood T cell repertoires in COVID-19. Assay: immunoSEQ multiplex PCR; the TCRdb copy retains only in-frame clones and omits some. This sample has around 160,000 clones, with approximately 91% found just once. Sequenced material: peripheral blood. These receptor sequences come from a human donor in a cohort sampled during active COVID-19.

The chain carries TRBV16 and TRBJ2-3; TRBD2 aligns across 9 bases. Germline loops: CDR1 KGHSY, CDR2 FQNENV. This CDR3 comprises 15 residues. After removal of 4 bases from V and 2 bases from J, the junction contained 4 bases not matched to a gene. The CDR3 protein is CASSRGTSLTDTQYF. The CDR3, as DNA: TGTGCCAGCAGCCGCGGGACTAGCCTCACAGATACGCAGTATTTT.

The V call is TRBV28, the J call TRBJ1-1; no clear D. Germline V gene sequence: CDR1 MDHEN, CDR2 SYDVKM. The CDR3 consists of 11 residues. The V end was cut by 7 bases, the J end by 4 bases, with 7 bases between. Written as DNA, the CDR3 is TGTGCCAGCACCGCGTCCACTGAAGCTTTCTTT. This translates into CASTASTEAFF.

V gene TRBV14 combines with J gene TRBJ1-1; perhaps TRBD1 as D (6 bases). This CDR3 has 16 amino acids. The V end was cut by 0 bases, the J end by 1 base, with 12 bases between. CDR1 and CDR2 from the germline V gene are SGHDN and FVKESK. The CDR3 sequence is CASSQEVPGENTEAFF. As DNA, the CDR3 is TGTGCCAGCAGCCAAGAAGTCCCAGGGGAGAACACTGAAGCTTTCTTT.

The V and J genes are TRBV28 and TRBJ2-7; no reliable D call. In germline, CDR1 is MDHEN, CDR2 SYDVKM. The length of the CDR3 is 14 residues. V was clipped by 3 bases and J by 0 bases, with 9 bases between them. The CDR3 is CASSFSTLSYEQYF. The CDR3 DNA is TGTGCCAGCAGTTTTTCGACTCTCTCCTACGAGCAGTACTTC.

This clone was seen only once. V is TRBV30 and J is TRBJ1-2; the D is unclear. Deletions cut 0 bases from V and 4 bases from J, with 12 bases between. CDR3 length: 14 amino acids. Germline-derived CDR1 and CDR2 are GTSNPN and SVGIG (reference sequence). The DNA for the CDR3 is TGTGCCTGGAGTGTACTTTCGGGAGGCTATGGCTACACCTTC. It translates to CAWSVLSGGYGYTF. Based on the CDR3 plus reference TRBV30 and TRBJ1-2, the full variable domain is SQTIHQWPATLVQPVGSPLSLECTVEGTSNPNLYWYRQAAGRGLQLLFYSVGIGQISSEVPQNLSASRPQDRQFILSSKKLLLSDSGFYLCAWSVLSGGYGYTFGSGTRLTVV.

This rearrangement joins TRBV19 to TRBJ1-1, with 7 bases that match TRBD1. The CDR3 length is 15 residues. Germline assignment: CDR1 LNHDA and CDR2 SQIVND (reference sequence). With 6 bases clipped from V and 2 bases from J, the junction kept 9 bases outside the gene matches. CDR3 nucleotide sequence: TGTGCCAGTAGATCCCGGGACAGACAAAACACTGAAGCTTTCTTT. Protein product: CASRSRDRQNTEAFF. The full variable domain, completed using reference TRBV19 and TRBJ1-1, is DGGITQSPKYLFRKEGQNVTLSCEQNLNHDAMYWYRQDPGQGLRLIYYSQIVNDFQKGDIAEGYSVSREKKESFPLTVTSAQKNPTAFYLCASRSRDRQNTEAFFGQGTRLTVV.

The CDR3 loop reads CATSDNTGGPEAFF. The CDR3 DNA is TGTGCCACCAGTGATAATACAGGGGGCCCTGAAGCTTTCTTT. The chain has TRBV24-1 and TRBJ1-1, with TRBD1 identical over 9 bases. V dropped 3 bases and J dropped 6; count of bases not matched to a gene: 4. CDR3 length: 14 residues. Per the germline V gene, CDR1 is KGHDR and CDR2 is SFDVKD.

The J gene is TRBJ2-3, the V gene TRBV7-9, with D possibly being TRBD1 (7 bases). V was shortened by 1 base and J by 14 bases, with 13 bases between the two germline ends. Germline-derived CDR1 and CDR2 are SEHNR and FQNEAQ (reference sequence). This CDR3 is built from 12 residues. The CDR3 is CASSLVLRDRYF. The CDR3 bases are TGTGCCAGCAGCTTAGTATTGCGGGACAGGTATTTT. The variable domain in full, with the rest retrieved from reference TRBV7-9 and TRBJ2-3, is DTGVSQNPRHKITKRGQNVTFRCDPISEHNRLYWYRQTLGQGPEFLTYFQNEAQLEKSRLLSDRFSAERPKGSFSTLEIQRTEQGDSAMYLCASSLVLRDRYFGPGTRLTVL.

The CDR3, as DNA: TGTGCCAGCAGGGGCCAAAGGGGGCTGTTTTGGGACTACACCTTC. It translates to CASRGQRGLFWDYTF. This sequence joins TRBV28 and TRBJ1-2, with 7 positions matching TRBD1. Trimming took 6 bases from V and 10 from J; bases not matched to a gene: 17. This CDR3 comprises 15 residues. Germline V gene data show CDR1 as MDHEN and CDR2 as SYDVKM.

A few counts support this clone. The chain recombines TRBV4-1 with TRBJ2-1; 9 bases fit TRBD2. This CDR3 spans 16 amino acids. V lost 4 bases and J lost 4; bases outside the gene matches: 8. Looked up from germline, CDR1 is MGHRA and CDR2 is YSYEKL. The CDR3 DNA is TGCGCCAGCAGCCGATCCGGGGCGGGAGGGTACAATGAGCAGTTCTTC. It specifies CASSRSGAGGYNEQFF.

The chain combines TRBV10-1 with TRBJ2-1; D gene ambiguous. The CDR3 is 14 residues long. The V and J ends lost 10 bases and 4 bases respectively, with 17 bases between them. CDR1 WNHNN and CDR2 SYGVQD come from the germline V gene (reference sequence). In DNA form, the CDR3 reads TGCGCCACTTCGATGCAGGTTTGGTACAATGAGCAGTTCTTC. Residues: CATSMQVWYNEQFF.

The chain uses TRBV3-1 (or the pseudogene TRBV3-2) and TRBJ2-3; 7 nucleotides match TRBD2. Looked up from germline, CDR1 is LGHDT and CDR2 is YNNKEL (reference sequence). The V gene end was trimmed by 5 bases and the J gene end by 2 bases; junction bases not matched to a gene: 10. The CDR3 totals 16 residues. The CDR3 nucleotides read TGTGCCAGCAGCTTAAGTAGTCTAGCGGCCACAGATACGCAGTATTTT. This gives the protein CASSLSSLAATDTQYF.

This CDR3 is CASIGGNYGYTF. The CDR3 bases are TGTGCCAGCATTGGGGGCAACTATGGCTACACCTTC. This sequence joins TRBV28 and TRBJ1-2; TRBD1 might be the D (6 bases). V was cut by 7 bases and J by 2 bases, with 8 bases left in between. Germline-derived CDR1 and CDR2 are MDHEN and SYDVKM. There are 12 residues in the CDR3.

V gene TRBV5-6 combines with J gene TRBJ2-1, with 9 bases aligning to TRBD2. The CDR3 spans 15 residues. Trimming removed 0 bases from V and 8 bases from J; junction bases left unmatched: 6. In germline, CDR1 is SGHDT, CDR2 YYEEEE. The CDR3, as DNA: TGTGCCAGCAGCTTGGTTAGCGGGAGCTGGCATGAGCAGTTCTTC. Amino acid sequence: CASSLVSGSWHEQFF.

The chain has TRBV11-2 and TRBJ2-2; 9 bases align to TRBD1. Per germline, CDR1 SGHAT and CDR2 FQNNGV. V lost 3 bases and J lost 5; bases outside the gene matches: 10. The CDR3 is made up of 17 amino acids. In DNA form, the CDR3 reads TGTGCCAGCAGCTTTTTCCCACAGGGGGCACGAACCGGGGAGCTGTTTTTT. This encodes CASSFFPQGARTGELFF. Full variable domain (outside the CDR3, taken from reference TRBV11-2 and TRBJ2-2): EAGVAQSPRYKIIEKRQSVAFWCNPISGHATLYWYQQILGQGPKLLIQFQNNGVVDDSQLPKDRFSAERLKGVDSTLKIQPAKLEDSAVYLCASSFFPQGARTGELFFGEGSRLTVL.

The chain recombines TRBV6-5 with TRBJ2-3, with a possible D match to TRBD1 (6 bases). There are 13 residues in the CDR3. Trimming took 8 bases from V and 4 from J, leaving 13 bases between them. Per the germline V gene, CDR1 is MNHEY and CDR2 is SVGAGI. Here the CDR3 DNA reads TGTGCCAGCCACAGGGTATCGGCAGATACGCAGTATTTT. It codes for CASHRVSADTQYF.

The V gene is TRBV15, the J gene TRBJ2-7; 8 bases map to TRBD1. Trimming cost V 5 bases and J 2 bases; bases outside gene matches: 5. The CDR3 extends over 14 amino acids. Germline V gene data show CDR1 as LNHNV and CDR2 as YYDKDF (reference sequence). CDR3 nucleotides: TGTGCCACCAGCGGAACAGGGGGTACCTACGAGCAGTACTTC. Amino acids: CATSGTGGTYEQYF.

The chain recombines TRBV6-6 with TRBJ2-5; D remains unclear. The CDR3 is 14 residues long. The germline V and J ends were trimmed by 0 bases and 2 bases, with 7 bases remaining between them. The germline V gene has CDR1 MNHNY and CDR2 SVGAGI (reference sequence). CDR3 sequence (DNA): TGTGCCAGCAGTTACTCGGGCAGTCAAGAGACCCAGTACTTC. This sequence encodes CASSYSGSQETQYF.

The rearrangement links TRBV6-6 to TRBJ2-1, with 7 bases aligning to TRBD1. The CDR3 is 12 residues long. The V gene end was trimmed by 2 bases and the J gene end by 10 bases; junction bases not matched to a gene: 2. Germline V gene data show CDR1 as MNHNY and CDR2 as SVGAGI (reference sequence). CDR3 nucleotide sequence: TGTGCCAGCAGTTACAGGGGGCGGGAGCAGTTCTTC. Translation gives CASSYRGREQFF.

The CDR3 DNA reads TGCGCCAGCAGCGACACAGGGGGTGGCTACGAGCAGTACTTC. Amino acids: CASSDTGGGYEQYF. The rearrangement uses TRBV5-1 and TRBJ2-7; 8 bases fit TRBD1. This CDR3 has 14 amino acids. The V and J ends lost 4 bases and 3 bases, in that order; junction bases with no gene match: 6. Germline CDR1 is SGHRS and CDR2 is YFSETQ.

This chain links TRBV7-9 with TRBJ2-3; D remains ambiguous. Trimming stripped 3 bases from V and 4 bases from J, with 5 bases between. Germline V gives CDR1 SEHNR, CDR2 FQNEAQ (reference sequence). The CDR3 spans 12 residues. The CDR3 loop is CASSFAADTQYF. The DNA for the CDR3 is TGTGCCAGCAGCTTTGCGGCAGATACGCAGTATTTT.